This T cell receptor beta chain was captured by sequencing in a study of identical twins. Template switching added a universal primer binding site, and final cDNA carried unique molecular identifiers. Via MiXCR, TCRdb re-called the 5' RACE reads, giving one row per CDR3 protein. This table has approximately 500,000 distinct CDR3 sequences, around 24% appearing once. This CDR3 is 19 amino acids long. Germline assignment: CDR1 LGHNA and CDR2 YNFKEQ. Trimming left V 0 bases short and J 0 bases short, with 18 bases between. This sample also appeared in a second study, on T cells expressing NK-cell markers. That publication notes: The TCR beta repertoires originated in sorted CD3+CD56+NKG2C+, CD3+CD56+NKG2C- and CD3+CD56-NKG2C+ T cells.

The sample comprised CD4+ T cells sorted from blood. V usage is TRBV4-2 and J usage is TRBJ2-1; maybe TRBD2 (6 bases). The source of this sequence is a woman under 30 in good health. The CDR3 sequence is CASSQDYGLPGLSYNEQFF. CDR3 DNA sequence: TGTGCCAGCAGCCAAGACTATGGGCTGCCGGGACTCTCCTACAATGAGCAGTTCTTC.